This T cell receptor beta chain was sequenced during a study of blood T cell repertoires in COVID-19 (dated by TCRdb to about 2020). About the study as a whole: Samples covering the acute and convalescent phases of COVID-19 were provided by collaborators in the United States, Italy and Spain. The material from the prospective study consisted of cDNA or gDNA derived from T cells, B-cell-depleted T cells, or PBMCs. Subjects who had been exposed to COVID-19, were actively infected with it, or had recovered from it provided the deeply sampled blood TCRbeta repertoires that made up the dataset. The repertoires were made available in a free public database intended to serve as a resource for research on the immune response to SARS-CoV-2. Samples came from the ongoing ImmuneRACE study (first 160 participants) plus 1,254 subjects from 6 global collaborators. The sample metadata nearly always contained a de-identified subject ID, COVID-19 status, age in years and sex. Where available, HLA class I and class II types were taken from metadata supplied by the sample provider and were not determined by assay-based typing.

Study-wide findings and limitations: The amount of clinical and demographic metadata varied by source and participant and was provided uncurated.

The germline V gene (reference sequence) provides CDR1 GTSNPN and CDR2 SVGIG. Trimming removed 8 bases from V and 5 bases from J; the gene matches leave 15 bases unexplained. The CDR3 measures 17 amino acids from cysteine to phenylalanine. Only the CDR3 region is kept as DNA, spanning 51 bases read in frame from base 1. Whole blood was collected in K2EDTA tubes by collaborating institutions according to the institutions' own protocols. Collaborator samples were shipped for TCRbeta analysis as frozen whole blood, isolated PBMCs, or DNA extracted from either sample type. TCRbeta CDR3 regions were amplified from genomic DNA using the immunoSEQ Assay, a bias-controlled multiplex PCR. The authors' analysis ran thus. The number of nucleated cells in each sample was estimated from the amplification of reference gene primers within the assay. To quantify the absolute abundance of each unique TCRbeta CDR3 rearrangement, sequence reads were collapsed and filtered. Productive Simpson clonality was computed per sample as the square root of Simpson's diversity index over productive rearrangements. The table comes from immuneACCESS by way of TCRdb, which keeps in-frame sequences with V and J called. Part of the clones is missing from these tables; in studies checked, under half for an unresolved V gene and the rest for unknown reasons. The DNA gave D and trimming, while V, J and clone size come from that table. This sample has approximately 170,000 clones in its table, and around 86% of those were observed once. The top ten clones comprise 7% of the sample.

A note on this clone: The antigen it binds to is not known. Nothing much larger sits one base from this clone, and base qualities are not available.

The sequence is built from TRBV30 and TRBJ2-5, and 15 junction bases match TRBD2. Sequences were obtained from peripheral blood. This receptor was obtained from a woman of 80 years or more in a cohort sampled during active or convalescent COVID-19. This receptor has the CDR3 CASQGIGLAGGGETQYF. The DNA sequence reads TGTGCCAGCCAGGGGATTGGACTAGCGGGAGGGGGCGAGACCCAGTACTTC.